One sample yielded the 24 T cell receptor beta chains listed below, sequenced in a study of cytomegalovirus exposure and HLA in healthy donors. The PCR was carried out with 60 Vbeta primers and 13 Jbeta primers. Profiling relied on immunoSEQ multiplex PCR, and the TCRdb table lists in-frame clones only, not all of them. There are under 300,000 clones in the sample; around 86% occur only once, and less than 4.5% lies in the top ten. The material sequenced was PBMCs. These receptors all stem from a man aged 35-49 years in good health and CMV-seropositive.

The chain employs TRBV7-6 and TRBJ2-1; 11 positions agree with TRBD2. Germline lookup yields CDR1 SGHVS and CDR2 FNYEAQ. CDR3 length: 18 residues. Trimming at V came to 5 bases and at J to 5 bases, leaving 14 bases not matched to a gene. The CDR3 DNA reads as TGTGCCAGCAGCCGATGGGCTAGCGGGAGGCAGAGGGACAATGAGCAGTTCTTC. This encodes CASSRWASGRQRDNEQFF. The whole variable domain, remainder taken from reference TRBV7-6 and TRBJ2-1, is GAGVSQSPRYKVTKRGQDVALRCDPISGHVSLYWYRQALGQGPEFLTYFNYEAQQDKSGLPNDRFSAERPEGSISTLTIQRTEQRDSAMYRCASSRWASGRQRDNEQFFGPGTRLTVL.

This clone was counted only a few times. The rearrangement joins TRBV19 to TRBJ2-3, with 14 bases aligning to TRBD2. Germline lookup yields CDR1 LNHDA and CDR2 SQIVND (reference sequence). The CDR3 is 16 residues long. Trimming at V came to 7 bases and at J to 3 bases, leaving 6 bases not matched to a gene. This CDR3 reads CASTIGTSGRTDTQYF. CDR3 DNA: TGTGCCAGTACCATAGGGACTAGCGGGAGAACAGATACGCAGTATTTT.

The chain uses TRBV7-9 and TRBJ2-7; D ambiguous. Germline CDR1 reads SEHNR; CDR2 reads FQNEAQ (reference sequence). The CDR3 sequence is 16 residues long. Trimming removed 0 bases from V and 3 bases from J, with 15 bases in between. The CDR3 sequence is CASSLADEEALYEQYF. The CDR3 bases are TGTGCCAGCAGCTTAGCTGATGAGGAAGCTCTCTACGAGCAGTACTTC.

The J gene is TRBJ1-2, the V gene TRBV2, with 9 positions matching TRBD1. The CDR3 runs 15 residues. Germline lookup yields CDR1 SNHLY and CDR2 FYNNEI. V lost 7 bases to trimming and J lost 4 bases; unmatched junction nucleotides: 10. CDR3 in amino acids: CASIPPGQGSYGYTF. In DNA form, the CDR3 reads TGTGCCAGCATCCCACCGGGACAGGGTTCCTATGGCTACACCTTC.

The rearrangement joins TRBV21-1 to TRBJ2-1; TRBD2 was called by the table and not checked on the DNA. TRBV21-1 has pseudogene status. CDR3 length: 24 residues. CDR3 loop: CASSKRVDGSSGTSGRADYNEQFF. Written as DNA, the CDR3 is TGTGCCAGCAGCAAAAGGGTCGACGGATCCTCCGGGACTAGCGGGAGGGCGGATTACAATGAGCAGTTCTTC.

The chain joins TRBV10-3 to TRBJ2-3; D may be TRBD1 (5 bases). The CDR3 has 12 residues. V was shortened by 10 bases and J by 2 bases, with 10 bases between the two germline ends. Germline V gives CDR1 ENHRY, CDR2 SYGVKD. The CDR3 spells CATSRATDTQYF. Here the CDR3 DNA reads TGTGCCACGTCCAGGGCCACAGATACGCAGTATTTT.

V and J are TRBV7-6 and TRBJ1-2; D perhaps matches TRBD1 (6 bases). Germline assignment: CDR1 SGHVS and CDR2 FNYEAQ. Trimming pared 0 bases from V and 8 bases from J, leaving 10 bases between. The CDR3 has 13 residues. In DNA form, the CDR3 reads TGTGCCAGCAGCTTAGCGGACAGTTTCGGCTACACCTTC. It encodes CASSLADSFGYTF.

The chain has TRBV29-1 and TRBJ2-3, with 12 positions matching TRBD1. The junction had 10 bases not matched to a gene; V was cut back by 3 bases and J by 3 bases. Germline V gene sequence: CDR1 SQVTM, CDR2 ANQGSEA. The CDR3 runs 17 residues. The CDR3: CSVEVGTGGARTDTQYF. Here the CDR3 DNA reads TGCAGCGTTGAGGTCGGGACAGGGGGCGCTAGGACAGATACGCAGTATTTT.

The CDR3 region is CASSPPRGHYEQYF. The CDR3 nucleotides read TGTGCCAGCAGCCCCCCACGTGGCCACTACGAGCAGTACTTC. V and J are TRBV7-8 and TRBJ2-7; D is undetermined. The CDR3 is made up of 14 amino acids. Germline loops: CDR1 SGHVS, CDR2 FQNEAQ. The V end was cut by 5 bases, the J end by 3 bases, with 14 bases between. Based on the CDR3 plus reference TRBV7-8 and TRBJ2-7, the full variable domain is GAGVSQSPRYKVAKRGQDVALRCDPISGHVSLFWYQQALGQGPEFLTYFQNEAQLDKSGLPSDRFFAERPEGSVSTLKIQRTQQEDSAVYLCASSPPRGHYEQYFGPGTRLTVT.

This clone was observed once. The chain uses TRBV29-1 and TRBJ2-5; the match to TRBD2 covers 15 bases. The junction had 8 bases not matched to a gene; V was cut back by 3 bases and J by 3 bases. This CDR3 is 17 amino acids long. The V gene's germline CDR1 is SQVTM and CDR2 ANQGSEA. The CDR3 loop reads CSVEGLAGGPLKETQYF. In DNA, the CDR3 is TGCAGCGTTGAGGGACTAGCGGGAGGACCTCTAAAAGAGACCCAGTACTTC.

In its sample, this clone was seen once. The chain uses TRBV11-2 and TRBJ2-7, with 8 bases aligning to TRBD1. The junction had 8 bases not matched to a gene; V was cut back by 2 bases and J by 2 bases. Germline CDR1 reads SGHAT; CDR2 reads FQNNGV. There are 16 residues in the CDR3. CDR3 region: CASSLYRDRLPYEQYF. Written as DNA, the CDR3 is TGTGCCAGCAGCTTATACCGGGACAGGCTTCCCTACGAGCAGTACTTC.

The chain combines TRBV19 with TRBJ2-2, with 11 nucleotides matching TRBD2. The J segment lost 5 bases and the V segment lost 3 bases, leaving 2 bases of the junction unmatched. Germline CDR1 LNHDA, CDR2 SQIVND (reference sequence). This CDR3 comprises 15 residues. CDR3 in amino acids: CASSITSGSTGELFF. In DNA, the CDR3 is TGTGCCAGTAGTATCACTAGCGGGAGTACCGGGGAGCTGTTTTTT.

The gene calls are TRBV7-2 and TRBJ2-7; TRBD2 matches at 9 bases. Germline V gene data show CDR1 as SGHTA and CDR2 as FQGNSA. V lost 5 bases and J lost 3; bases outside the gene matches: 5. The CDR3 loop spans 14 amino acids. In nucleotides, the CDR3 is TGTGCCAGCAGCCTCAATAGCGGGAGCTACGAGCAGTACTTC. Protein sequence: CASSLNSGSYEQYF.

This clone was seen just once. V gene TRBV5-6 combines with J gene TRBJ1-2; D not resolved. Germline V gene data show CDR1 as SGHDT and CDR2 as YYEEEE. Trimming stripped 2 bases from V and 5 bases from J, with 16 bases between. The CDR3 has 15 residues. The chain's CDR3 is CASSFSGLLHYGYTF. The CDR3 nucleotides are TGTGCCAGCAGCTTTTCTGGACTTCTGCATTATGGCTACACCTTC.

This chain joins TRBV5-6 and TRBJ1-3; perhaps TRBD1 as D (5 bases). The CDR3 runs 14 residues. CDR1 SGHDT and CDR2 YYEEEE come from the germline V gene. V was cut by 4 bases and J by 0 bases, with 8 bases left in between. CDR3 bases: TGTGCCAGCAGCGACAGAACCTCTGGAAACACCATATATTTT. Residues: CASSDRTSGNTIYF. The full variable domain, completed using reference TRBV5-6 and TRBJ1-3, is DAGVTQSPTHLIKTRGQQVTLRCSPKSGHDTVSWYQQALGQGPQFIFQYYEEEERQRGNFPDRFSGHQFPNYSSELNVNALLLGDSALYLCASSDRTSGNTIYFGEGSWLTVV.

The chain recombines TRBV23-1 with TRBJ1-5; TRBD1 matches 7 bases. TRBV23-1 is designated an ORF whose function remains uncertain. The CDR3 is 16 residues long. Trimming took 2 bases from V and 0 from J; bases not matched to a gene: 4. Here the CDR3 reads CASSQLGTVSNQPQHF. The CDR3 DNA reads TGCGCCAGCAGTCAACTCGGGACAGTTAGCAATCAGCCCCAGCATTTT.

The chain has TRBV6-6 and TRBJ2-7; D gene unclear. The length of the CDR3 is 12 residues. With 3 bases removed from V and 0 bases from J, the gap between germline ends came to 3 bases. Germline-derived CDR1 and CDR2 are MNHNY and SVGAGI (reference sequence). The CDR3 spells CASSYSSYEQYF. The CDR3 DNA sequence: TGTGCCAGCAGTTATAGCTCCTACGAGCAGTACTTC.

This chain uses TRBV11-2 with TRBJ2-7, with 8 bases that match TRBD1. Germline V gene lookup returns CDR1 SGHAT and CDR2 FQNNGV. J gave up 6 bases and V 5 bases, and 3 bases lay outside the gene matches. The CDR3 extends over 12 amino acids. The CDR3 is CASSRTGFEQYF. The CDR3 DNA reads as TGTGCCAGCAGCCGGACAGGGTTCGAGCAGTACTTC.

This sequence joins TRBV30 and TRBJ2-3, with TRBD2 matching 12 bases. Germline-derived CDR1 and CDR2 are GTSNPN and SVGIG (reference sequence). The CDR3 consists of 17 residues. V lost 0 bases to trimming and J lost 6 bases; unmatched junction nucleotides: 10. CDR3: CAWSVQVSSGRADTQYF. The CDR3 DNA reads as TGTGCCTGGAGTGTACAGGTGTCTAGCGGGAGGGCCGATACGCAGTATTTT. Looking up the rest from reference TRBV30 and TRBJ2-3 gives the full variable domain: SQTIHQWPATLVQPVGSPLSLECTVEGTSNPNLYWYRQAAGRGLQLLFYSVGIGQISSEVPQNLSASRPQDRQFILSSKKLLLSDSGFYLCAWSVQVSSGRADTQYFGPGTRLTVL.

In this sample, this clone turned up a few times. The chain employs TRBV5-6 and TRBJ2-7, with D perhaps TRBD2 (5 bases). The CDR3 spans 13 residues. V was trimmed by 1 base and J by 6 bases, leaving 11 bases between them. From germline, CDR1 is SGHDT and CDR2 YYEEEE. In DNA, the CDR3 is TGTGCCAGCAGCTTGATGGAGGCCGGCGAGCAGTACTTC. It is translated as CASSLMEAGEQYF.

The CDR3: CAISKRTSGSVGTDTQYF. The CDR3 nucleotides are TGTGCCATCAGTAAGCGGACTAGCGGGAGTGTCGGGACAGATACGCAGTATTTT. The chain couples TRBV10-3 to TRBJ2-3; 13 positions agree with TRBD2. This CDR3 has 18 amino acids. V trimming: 5 bases; J trimming: 3 bases; junction bases outside the gene matches: 11. In germline, CDR1 is ENHRY, CDR2 SYGVKD.

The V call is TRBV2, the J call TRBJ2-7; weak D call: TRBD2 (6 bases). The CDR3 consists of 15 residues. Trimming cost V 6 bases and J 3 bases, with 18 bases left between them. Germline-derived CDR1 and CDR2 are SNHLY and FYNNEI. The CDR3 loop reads CASSERRAGVYEQYF. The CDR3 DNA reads TGTGCCAGCAGCGAGCGGAGGGCAGGCGTCTACGAGCAGTACTTC.

In DNA form, the CDR3 reads TGCGCCAGCAGCTGGGCACTAGGGTACAATGAGCAGTTCTTC. Translated: CASSWALGYNEQFF. The rearrangement uses TRBV5-1 and TRBJ2-1; tentatively, D is TRBD2 (5 bases). The CDR3 covers 14 residues. Germline V CDR1 and CDR2: SGHRS, YFSETQ. V was clipped by 3 bases and J by 4 bases, with 11 bases between them. Full variable domain (outside the CDR3, taken from reference TRBV5-1 and TRBJ2-1): KAGVTQTPRYLIKTRGQQVTLSCSPISGHRSVSWYQQTPGQGLQFLFEYFSETQRNKGNFPGRFSGRQFSNSRSEMNVSTLELGDSALYLCASSWALGYNEQFFGPGTRLTVL.

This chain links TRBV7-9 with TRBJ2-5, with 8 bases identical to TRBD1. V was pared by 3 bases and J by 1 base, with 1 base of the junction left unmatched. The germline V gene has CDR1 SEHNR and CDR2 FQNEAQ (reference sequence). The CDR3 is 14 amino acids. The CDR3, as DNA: TGTGCCAGCAGCTTGACAGGGGTCCAAGAGACCCAGTACTTC. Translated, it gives CASSLTGVQETQYF. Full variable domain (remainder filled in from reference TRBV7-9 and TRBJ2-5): DTGVSQNPRHKITKRGQNVTFRCDPISEHNRLYWYRQTLGQGPEFLTYFQNEAQLEKSRLLSDRFSAERPKGSFSTLEIQRTEQGDSAMYLCASSLTGVQETQYFGPGTRLLVL.